This T cell receptor (beta chain) is from a study of blood T cell repertoires in COVID-19. Across the whole study: Collection of acute and convalescent COVID-19 samples took place in the United States, Italy and Spain. Nucleic acid was either cDNA or gDNA, and it came from T cells, B-cell-depleted T cells, or PBMCs.

Original handling: Amplification with reference gene primers provided the estimates of nucleated cell counts. The table came from immunoSEQ multiplex PCR; TCRdb's copy has only in-frame clones and leaves some out. The D gene and trimming were derived from the DNA, and the V and J assignments and clone size from that table. The sample has 150,000 to 200,000 clones; over 85% are singletons. This CDR3 is built from 12 residues. Germline V gene data show CDR1 as LGHDT and CDR2 as YNNKEL (reference sequence). V lost 2 bases and J lost 9, with 8 bases in between. Sequencing used peripheral blood. The receptor's source is a man in his fifties or sixties with active or convalescent COVID-19. The gene calls are TRBV3-1 (or the pseudogene TRBV3-2) and TRBJ2-1, with D tentatively TRBD2 (5 bases). CDR3 nucleotide sequence: TGTGCCAGCAGCCAATTAAGCGGTGAGCAGTTCTTC. It yields the protein CASSQLSGEQFF.